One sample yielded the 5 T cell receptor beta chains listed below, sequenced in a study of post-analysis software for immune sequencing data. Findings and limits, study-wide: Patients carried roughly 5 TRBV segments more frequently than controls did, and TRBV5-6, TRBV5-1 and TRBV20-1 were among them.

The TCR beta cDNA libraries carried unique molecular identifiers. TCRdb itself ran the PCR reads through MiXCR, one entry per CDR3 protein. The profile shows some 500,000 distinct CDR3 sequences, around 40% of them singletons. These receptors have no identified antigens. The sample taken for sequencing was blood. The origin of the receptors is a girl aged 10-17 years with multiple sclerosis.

This CDR3 reads CASSLAGLAGPNSYEQYF. Written as DNA, the CDR3 is TGCGCCAGCAGCTTAGCGGGACTAGCGGGACCAAACTCCTACGAGCAGTACTTC. The chain has TRBV5-1 and TRBJ2-7, with TRBD2 identical over 13 bases. This CDR3 is built from 18 residues. Germline V lookup: CDR1 SGHRS, CDR2 YFSETQ. Trimming cost V 2 bases and J 0 bases; bases outside gene matches: 8. The variable domain in full, completed from reference TRBV5-1 and TRBJ2-7, reads KAGVTQTPRYLIKTRGQQVTLSCSPISGHRSVSWYQQTPGQGLQFLFEYFSETQRNKGNFPGRFSGRQFSNSRSEMNVSTLELGDSALYLCASSLAGLAGPNSYEQYFGPGTRLTVT.

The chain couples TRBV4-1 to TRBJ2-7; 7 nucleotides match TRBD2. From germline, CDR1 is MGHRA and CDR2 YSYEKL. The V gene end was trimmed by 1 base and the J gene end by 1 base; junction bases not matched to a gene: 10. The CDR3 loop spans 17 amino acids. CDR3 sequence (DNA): TGCGCCAGCAGCCAAGTCGGTAGGGTCGGGGGGTCCTACGAGCAGTACTTC. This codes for CASSQVGRVGGSYEQYF.

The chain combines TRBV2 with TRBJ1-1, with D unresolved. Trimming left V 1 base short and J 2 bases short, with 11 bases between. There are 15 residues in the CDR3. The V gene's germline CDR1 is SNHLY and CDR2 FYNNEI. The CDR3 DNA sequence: TGTGCCAGCAGTGAAGGGCGTTTTTCAAACACTGAAGCTTTCTTT. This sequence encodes CASSEGRFSNTEAFF.

The CDR3 DNA reads TGCGCCAGCAGCCAAGAAGGGGATATCGACAGTGGGATCGACTACGAGCAGTACTTC. Translated: CASSQEGDIDSGIDYEQYF. This chain links TRBV4-1 with TRBJ2-7; possible D gene TRBD1, 5 bases. The V end lost 0 bases, the J end lost 3 bases, and 24 bases lay between the germline ends. The CDR3 has 19 amino acids. Germline loops: CDR1 MGHRA, CDR2 YSYEKL.

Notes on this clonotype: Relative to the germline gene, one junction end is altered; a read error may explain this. CDR3: CAGSSSGLDEQYF. CDR3 nucleotide sequence: TGTGCCGGCAGCTCGAGTGGCCTCGACGAGCAGTACTTC. This chain joins TRBV7-3 and TRBJ2-7, with D uncertain. Germline CDR1 reads SGHTA; CDR2 reads FQGTGA. CDR3 length: 13 amino acids.